This paragraph reports one T cell receptor beta chain. Its antigen is unidentified. The PCR was carried out with 60 Vbeta primers and 13 Jbeta primers. Clones were sequenced by immunoSEQ multiplex PCR, and TCRdb holds only the in-frame ones, with some missing. The data show 210,000 or so clones, just under 80% seen once. The sample belongs to a study of cytomegalovirus exposure and HLA in healthy donors. The study's findings and limits: There were about 160 TCR beta chains listed as cytomegalovirus-associated.

The germline CDR1 and CDR2 sequences are MNHNY and SVGAGI (reference sequence). The CDR3 runs 15 residues. V dropped 5 bases and J dropped 9 bases, with 20 bases sitting between them. This chain links TRBV6-6 with TRBJ1-3; perhaps TRBD1 as D (6 bases). The sequence was collected from a boy aged 5-17 years in good health and CMV-seronegative. Material for sequencing was PBMCs. The CDR3 DNA sequence: TGTGCCAGCAGTAACAGGGACACACACTGGGGCACCATATATTTT. It specifies CASSNRDTHWGTIYF.